The next 12 T cell receptor beta chains were all read from a single sample in a study of memory B cells and T cells in multiple sclerosis. These receptors are not linked to any known antigen. CFSE-dim autoproliferating and CFSE-high non-proliferating T cells from unstimulated culture were sequenced separately. Pooled replicate wells came from 5x10^7 CFSE-labeled PBMCs cultured 7 days without stimulus. Using immunoSEQ multiplex PCR, the repertoire was profiled, and TCRdb retains in-frame clones only, with some absent. The sample consists of approximately 30,000 clones, roughly 83% of them appearing once. Source material: PBMCs from blood kept in culture. These receptors were taken from a human donor with multiple sclerosis.

The chain links TRBV10-3 to TRBJ2-7; D remains unclear. CDR1 ENHRY and CDR2 SYGVKD come from the germline V gene. This CDR3 is 17 amino acids long. V was pared by 0 bases and J by 0 bases, with 15 bases between. The CDR3 spells CAISESTPPDHSYEQYF. The CDR3 nucleotides read TGTGCCATCAGTGAGTCGACACCACCTGACCACTCCTACGAGCAGTACTTC.

The rearrangement links TRBV14 to TRBJ2-1, with 9 nucleotides matching TRBD2. The CDR3 has 19 residues. Trimming at V came to 4 bases and at J to 5 bases, leaving 18 bases not matched to a gene. CDR1 is SGHDN, CDR2 FVKESK, per germline. This chain's CDR3 is CASSPTGPSGNVGHNEQFF. The CDR3 bases are TGTGCCAGCAGCCCGACAGGGCCTAGCGGGAACGTGGGACACAATGAGCAGTTCTTC.

The chain recombines TRBV18 with TRBJ2-7, with 9 bases matching TRBD2. CDR1 is KGHSH, CDR2 LQKENI, per germline. The CDR3 is 14 amino acids. V lost 3 bases to trimming and J lost 0 bases; unmatched junction nucleotides: 0. The CDR3 protein is CASSPSGGSYEQYF. DNA for the CDR3: TGTGCCAGCTCACCTAGCGGGGGCTCCTACGAGCAGTACTTC.

The chain has TRBV6-5 and TRBJ2-7; 8 bases align to TRBD1. The CDR3 is 14 residues long. The junction had 9 bases not matched to a gene; V was cut back by 5 bases and J by 6 bases. Germline assignment: CDR1 MNHEY and CDR2 SVGAGI. CDR3 in DNA: TGTGCCAGCAGTCCCCGGACAGGGACCGCCGAGCAGTACTTC. The encoded protein is CASSPRTGTAEQYF.

The chain joins TRBV4-2 to TRBJ1-3; D remains unclear. Per the germline V gene, CDR1 is LGHNA and CDR2 is YNFKEQ. CDR3 size: 16 residues. V gave up 1 base and J gave up 0 bases, with 10 bases separating them. CDR3 in amino acids: CASSQAPNYSGNTIYF. CDR3 bases: TGTGCCAGCAGCCAAGCTCCTAACTACTCTGGAAACACCATATATTTT.

The rearrangement joins TRBV5-4 to TRBJ2-5; weak D call: TRBD1 (6 bases). The CDR3 is made up of 15 amino acids. V gave up 4 bases and J gave up 6 bases, with 19 bases separating them. Per the germline V gene, CDR1 is SGHNT and CDR2 is YYREEE (reference sequence). CDR3 residues: CASSRDNEVGKTQYF. In DNA, the CDR3 is TGTGCCAGCAGCCGGGACAACGAGGTCGGGAAGACCCAGTACTTC.

The gene calls are TRBV5-1 and TRBJ1-4; possibly TRBD1 for D (6 bases). V lost 4 bases to trimming and J lost 7 bases, with 20 bases between them. This CDR3 comprises 16 residues. CDR1 SGHRS and CDR2 YFSETQ come from the germline V gene. CDR3 sequence: CASSPAQDRMGEKLFF. In DNA form, the CDR3 reads TGCGCCAGCAGCCCGGCCCAGGACAGAATGGGTGAAAAACTGTTTTTT.

This clone was counted only a few times. This chain uses TRBV18 with TRBJ2-1; D uncertain. The CDR3 covers 14 residues. Between the trimmed V and J ends, which lost 1 base and 9 bases, there was a span of 13 bases. Germline-derived CDR1 and CDR2 are KGHSH and LQKENI. CDR3 protein: CASSPRVSDGEQFF. The CDR3, as DNA: TGTGCCAGCTCACCACGGGTGAGCGATGGTGAGCAGTTCTTC.

J is TRBJ2-3 and V is TRBV4-1; D is possibly TRBD2 (5 bases). Germline values: CDR1 MGHRA, CDR2 YSYEKL. This CDR3 has 16 residues. Trimming took off 1 base at V and 2 bases at J, with 13 bases between the two ends. CDR3 loop: CASSQVVTKTTDTQYF. CDR3 bases: TGCGCCAGCAGCCAAGTTGTGACTAAGACCACAGATACGCAGTATTTT.

V gene TRBV7-2 combines with J gene TRBJ1-2; 9 nucleotides line up with TRBD1. V shed 5 bases, J shed 2 bases, and the junction held 6 bases outside the gene matches. In germline, CDR1 is SGHTA, CDR2 FQGNSA. The CDR3 spans 15 residues. The CDR3 reads CASSRTGGPNYGYTF. For the CDR3, the DNA is TGTGCCAGCAGCCGTACAGGGGGCCCGAACTATGGCTACACCTTC.

The genes are TRBV7-8 and TRBJ2-1; 8 nucleotides align to TRBD2. V was clipped by 3 bases and J by 3 bases; unmatched bases: 7. CDR3 length: 16 residues. Per germline, CDR1 SGHVS and CDR2 FQNEAQ. Written as DNA, the CDR3 is TGTGCCAGCAGCTTCGGGGCGGGGGGCGGCTACAATGAGCAGTTCTTC. This encodes CASSFGAGGGYNEQFF.

The chain employs TRBV7-9 and TRBJ2-1; D is possibly TRBD1 (6 bases). The germline gives CDR1 SEHNR, CDR2 FQNEAQ (reference sequence). The germline V and J ends were trimmed by 3 bases and 9 bases, with 9 bases remaining between them. The CDR3 loop spans 12 amino acids. The CDR3 DNA sequence: TGTGCCAGCAGCTTGAGGGGGAGTGAGCAGTTCTTC. Translated, it gives CASSLRGSEQFF. The full variable domain, in which reference TRBV7-9 and TRBJ2-1 provide the parts outside the CDR3, is DTGVSQNPRHKITKRGQNVTFRCDPISEHNRLYWYRQTLGQGPEFLTYFQNEAQLEKSRLLSDRFSAERPKGSFSTLEIQRTEQGDSAMYLCASSLRGSEQFFGPGTRLTVL.